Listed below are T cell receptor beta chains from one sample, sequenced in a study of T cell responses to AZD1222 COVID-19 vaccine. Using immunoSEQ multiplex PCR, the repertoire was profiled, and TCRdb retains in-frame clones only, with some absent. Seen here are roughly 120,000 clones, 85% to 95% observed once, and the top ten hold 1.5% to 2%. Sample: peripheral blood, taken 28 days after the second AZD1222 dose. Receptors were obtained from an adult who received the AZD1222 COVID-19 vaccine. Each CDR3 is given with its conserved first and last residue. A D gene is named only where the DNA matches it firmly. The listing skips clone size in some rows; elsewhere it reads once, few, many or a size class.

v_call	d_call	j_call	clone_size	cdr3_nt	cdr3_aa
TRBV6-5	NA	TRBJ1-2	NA	TGTGCCAGCAGCACCCGGTTTAACTATGGCTACACCTTC	CASSTRFNYGYTF
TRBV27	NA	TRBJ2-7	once	TGTGCCAGCTCTAACGGCAGGTACGAGCAGTACTTC	CASSNGRYEQYF
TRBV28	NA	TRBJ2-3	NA	TGTGCCAGCAGTTTATGGGGAGAACTTAGCACAGATACGCAGTATTTT	CASSLWGELSTDTQYF
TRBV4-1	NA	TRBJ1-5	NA	TGCGCCAGCAGCCAAGTACAGCTCAATCAGCCCCAGCATTTT	CASSQVQLNQPQHF
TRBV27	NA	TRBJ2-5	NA	TGTGCCAGCAGTTTAATGGGGCGTCGCCAAGAGACCCAGTACTTC	CASSLMGRRQETQYF
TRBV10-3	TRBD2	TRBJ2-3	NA	TGTGCCATCAGCACCCCCGGGACTAGTCACGCAGATACGCAGTATTTT	CAISTPGTSHADTQYF
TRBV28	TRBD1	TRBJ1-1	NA	TGTGCCAGCAGTAGGGGACAGGGGGCATGGACTGAAGCTTTCTTT	CASSRGQGAWTEAFF
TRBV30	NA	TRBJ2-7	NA	TGTGCCATTAGGGAGAACACGATCTCCTACGAGCAGTACTTC	CAIRENTISYEQYF
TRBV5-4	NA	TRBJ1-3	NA	TGTGCCAGCAGCTTGCCCCCGGGTACTGGAAACACCATATATTTT	CASSLPPGTGNTIYF
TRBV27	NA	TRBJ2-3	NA	TGTGCCAGCAGTTTTGGACATGCTTTAGGGGATACGCAGTATTTT	CASSFGHALGDTQYF
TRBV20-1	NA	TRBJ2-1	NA	TGCAGTGCTAGTCGCGGGACTCGAAATGAGCAGTTCTTC	CSASRGTRNEQFF
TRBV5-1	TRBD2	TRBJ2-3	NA	TGCGCCAGCAGCCCGGGACTAGAAGCAGATACGCAGTATTTT	CASSPGLEADTQYF
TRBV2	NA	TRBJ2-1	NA	TGTGCCAGCACCGCCTACAATGAGCAGTTCTTC	CASTAYNEQFF
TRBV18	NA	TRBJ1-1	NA	TGTGCCAGCTCACCGGGCAGGGAGAACACTGAAGCTTTCTTT	CASSPGRENTEAFF
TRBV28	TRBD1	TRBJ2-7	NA	TGTGCCAGCAGTGCCAGGACAGGGGGTCCCTACGAGCAGTACTTC	CASSARTGGPYEQYF
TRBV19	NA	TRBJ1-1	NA	TGTGCCAGTAGTCCTCAGGCCCGACGGACTGAAGCTTTCTTT	CASSPQARRTEAFF
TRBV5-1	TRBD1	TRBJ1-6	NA	TGCGCCAGCAGCCAGGGACAGGGGGGTTCACCCCTCCACTTT	CASSQGQGGSPLHF
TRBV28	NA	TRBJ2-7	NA	TGTGCCAGCAGTTTGCCCCCAGGGTACTACGAGCAGTACTTC	CASSLPPGYYEQYF
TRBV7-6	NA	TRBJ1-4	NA	TGTGCCAGCAGCTTAGTCTCTTCCACAGGGAGGGCGACTAATAATGAAAAACTGTTTTTT	CASSLVSSTGRATNNEKLFF
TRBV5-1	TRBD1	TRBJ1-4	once	TGCGCCAGCAGCCCCCGACAGGGTCCTAATGAAAAACTGTTTTTT	CASSPRQGPNEKLFF
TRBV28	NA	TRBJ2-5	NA	TGTGCCAGTACCGAGGCGGGGACGGGAGAGACCCAGTACTTC	CASTEAGTGETQYF
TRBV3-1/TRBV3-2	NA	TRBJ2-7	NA	TGTGCCAGCAGCCAAGATCCCCGTGGCGAGCAGTACTTC	CASSQDPRGEQYF
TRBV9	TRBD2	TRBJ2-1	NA	TGTGCCAGCAGCGTAGGGCAGCGCCTAGCGGGAGATGAGCAGTTCTTC	CASSVGQRLAGDEQFF
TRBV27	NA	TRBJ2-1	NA	TGTGCCAGCAGTGCGGGCAGGGGTTACAATGAGCAGTTCTTC	CASSAGRGYNEQFF
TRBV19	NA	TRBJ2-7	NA	TGTGCCAGTAGTACAAGCGCCTCTTACGAGCAGTACTTC	CASSTSASYEQYF
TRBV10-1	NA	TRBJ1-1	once	TGCGCCAGCAGTGAGTTCATTCGCGGAACTGAAGCTTTCTTT	CASSEFIRGTEAFF
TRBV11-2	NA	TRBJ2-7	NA	TGTGCCAGCAGCTTAGATCTGGGACGCAGAAGCTCCTACGAGCAGTACTTC	CASSLDLGRRSSYEQYF
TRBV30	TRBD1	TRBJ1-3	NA	TGTGCCTGGAGTCCTCAGGACAGGCGCCGAAACACCATATATTTT	CAWSPQDRRRNTIYF
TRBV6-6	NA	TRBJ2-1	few	TGTGCCAGCCGGAGTAGCGCTAACAATGAGCAGTTCTTC	CASRSSANNEQFF
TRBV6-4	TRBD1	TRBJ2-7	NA	TGTGCCAGCAGTGAGGCGGACGGTCCGGACAGGGGATTGTGGGAGCAGTACTTC	CASSEADGPDRGLWEQYF
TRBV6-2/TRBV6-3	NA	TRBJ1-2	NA	TGTGCCAGCAGTCGCGCCATCTCCGCGCCGAGCCGCTATGGCTACACCTTC	CASSRAISAPSRYGYTF
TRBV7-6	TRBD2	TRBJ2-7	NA	TGTGCCAGCAGCTTAGGGACAGGGACTAGCGGCGAGCAGTACTTC	CASSLGTGTSGEQYF
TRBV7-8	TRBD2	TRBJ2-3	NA	TGTGCCAGCAGCTTACAGTCAGCGGGAGGGCCCGTGCCAGATACGCAGTATTTT	CASSLQSAGGPVPDTQYF
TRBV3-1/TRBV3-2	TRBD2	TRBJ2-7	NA	TGTGCCAGCAGCCAAGCTTTTAGAGGGGAGGGAATCTCCTACGAGCAGTACTTC	CASSQAFRGEGISYEQYF
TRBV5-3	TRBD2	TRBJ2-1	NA	TGTGCCAGAGGGACTAGCGGGATTCAGGTGGGTGAGCAGTTCTTC	CARGTSGIQVGEQFF
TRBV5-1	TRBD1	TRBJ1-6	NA	TGCGCCAGCAGCTGGACAGGGGGTGATTCACCCCTCCACTTT	CASSWTGGDSPLHF
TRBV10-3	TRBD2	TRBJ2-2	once	TGTGCCATCAGTGAGTGGTCTGGGAGGGAGACCGGGGAGCTGTTTTTT	CAISEWSGRETGELFF
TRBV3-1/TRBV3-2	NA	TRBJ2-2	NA	TGTGCCAGCAGCCCCACGGACTGGAACACCGGGGAGCTGTTTTTT	CASSPTDWNTGELFF
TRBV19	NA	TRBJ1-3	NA	TGTGCCAGTAGTATATCAGGATCCGGAAACACCATATATTTT	CASSISGSGNTIYF
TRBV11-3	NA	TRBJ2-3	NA	TGTGCCAGCAGCTTAGCCGGGACCACAGATACGCAGTATTTT	CASSLAGTTDTQYF
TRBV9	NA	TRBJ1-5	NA	TGTGCCAGCAGCGTAGAGGGTTATAGCAATCAGCCCCAGCATTTT	CASSVEGYSNQPQHF
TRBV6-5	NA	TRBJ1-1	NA	TGTGCCAACGGACTGGTGAACACTGAAGCTTTCTTT	CANGLVNTEAFF
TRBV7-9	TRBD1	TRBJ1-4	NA	TGTGCCAGCAGCTTAACAGGGGAGGAAAAACTGTTTTTT	CASSLTGEEKLFF
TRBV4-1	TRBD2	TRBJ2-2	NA	TGCGCCAGCAGCCTTAGCGGGCCCGGGGAGCTGTTTTTT	CASSLSGPGELFF
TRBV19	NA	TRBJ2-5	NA	TGTGCCAGTAGTATAGTGGAGGGTCGGGAGACCCAGTACTTC	CASSIVEGRETQYF
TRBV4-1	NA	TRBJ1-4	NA	TGCGCCAGCAGCCAAGAGGAAACACCCCCGTATGAAAAACTGTTTTTT	CASSQEETPPYEKLFF
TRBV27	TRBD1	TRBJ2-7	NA	TGTGCCAGCAGTCCGACCCGGGACAGAGGCAACGAGCAGTACTTC	CASSPTRDRGNEQYF
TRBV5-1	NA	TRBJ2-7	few	TGCGCCAGCAGCTCAGGATCGGGCCTTTCCTACGAGCAGTACTTC	CASSSGSGLSYEQYF
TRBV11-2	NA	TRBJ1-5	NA	TGTGCCAGCAGCCCCGAGGGGGGGAGCAATCAGCCCCAGCATTTT	CASSPEGGSNQPQHF
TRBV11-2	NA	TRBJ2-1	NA	TGTGCCAGCAGCTTATTCGGCCCCGCTCTGGATGAGCAGTTCTTC	CASSLFGPALDEQFF
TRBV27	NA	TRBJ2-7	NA	TGTGCCAGCACCTTCTCGGGGAGTGGAGACGAGCAGTACTTC	CASTFSGSGDEQYF
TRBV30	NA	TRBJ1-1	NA	TGTGCCTGGAGTGTATGGAGGGAGAACACTGAAGCTTTCTTT	CAWSVWRENTEAFF
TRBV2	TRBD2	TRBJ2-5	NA	TGTGCCAGCAGTGAAACTCTAGCGGGAGTTGAAGAGACCCAGTACTTC	CASSETLAGVEETQYF
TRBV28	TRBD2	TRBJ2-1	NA	TGTGCCAGCAGTACAACTAGCGGCGGGGCGAGGGGTGAGCAGTTCTTC	CASSTTSGGARGEQFF
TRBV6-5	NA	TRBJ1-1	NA	TGTGCCAGCAGTTACTTGCGGGACACTGAAGCTTTCTTT	CASSYLRDTEAFF
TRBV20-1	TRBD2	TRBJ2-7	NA	TGCAGTGCTAGTGCGGCTAGCGGGAGTAATCGTGAGCAGTACTTC	CSASAASGSNREQYF
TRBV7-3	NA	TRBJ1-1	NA	TGTGCCAGCAGCACAAACGCGAACACTGAAGCTTTCTTT	CASSTNANTEAFF